This T cell receptor beta chain was found in a study of blood T cell repertoires in COVID-19. Donors in Cohort 3 counted as recovered after two negative PCRs, clearance, or symptom resolution. Authors' methods: By means of reference gene primer amplification, nucleated cell counts were estimated. The assay was immunoSEQ multiplex PCR, and TCRdb's table has in-frame clones only and misses some. The DNA gave D and trimming, while V, J and clone size come from that table. The sample carries under 300,000 clones, approximately 90% recorded once. V gave up 5 bases and J gave up 10 bases; unmatched junction bases: 20. This CDR3 has 17 amino acids. The V gene's germline CDR1 is SGHTA and CDR2 FQGTGA.

What was sequenced was PBMCs or T cells enriched from blood (not recorded which). The V and J genes are TRBV7-3 and TRBJ2-1; 7 nucleotides line up with TRBD2. This sequence originates from a young man who had recovered from COVID-19. Written as DNA, the CDR3 is TGTGCCAGCAGCCGCCACTCCAGCGGGACGCCGTACTTCGAGCAGTTCTTC. Its protein is CASSRHSSGTPYFEQFF.